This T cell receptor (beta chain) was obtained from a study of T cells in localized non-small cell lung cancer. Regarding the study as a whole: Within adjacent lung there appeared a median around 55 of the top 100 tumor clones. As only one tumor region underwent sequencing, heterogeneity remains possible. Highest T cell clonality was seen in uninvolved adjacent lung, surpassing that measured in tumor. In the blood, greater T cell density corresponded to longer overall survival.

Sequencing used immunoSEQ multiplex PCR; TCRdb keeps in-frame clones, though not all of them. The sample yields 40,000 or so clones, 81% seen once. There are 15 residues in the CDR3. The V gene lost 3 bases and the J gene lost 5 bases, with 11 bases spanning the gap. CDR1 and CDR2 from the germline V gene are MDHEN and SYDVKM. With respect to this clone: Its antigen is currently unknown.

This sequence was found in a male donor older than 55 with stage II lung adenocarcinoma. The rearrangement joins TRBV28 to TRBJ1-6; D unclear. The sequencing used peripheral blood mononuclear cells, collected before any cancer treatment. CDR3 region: CASSFRSWDNSPLHF. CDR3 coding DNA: TGTGCCAGCAGTTTCAGGAGTTGGGATAATTCACCCCTCCACTTT.